This entry describes one T cell receptor (beta chain). Per the original data handling: Reference gene primer amplification in the assay estimated nucleated cell counts. The method was immunoSEQ multiplex PCR; TCRdb's version includes in-frame clones alone and lacks a portion of them. That table gives V, J and clone size, and the DNA gave D and trimming. The sample has over 100,000 clones, 85% to 90% seen once. This sample was included in a study of blood T cell repertoires in COVID-19. Study information: Italy, Spain and the United States were the sources of the convalescent and acute COVID-19 samples. T cells, B-cell-depleted T cells, or PBMCs supplied cDNA or gDNA.

CDR1 MNHEY and CDR2 SVGEGT come from the germline V gene. The V gene lost 4 bases and the J gene lost 9 bases, with 19 bases spanning the gap. The CDR3 sequence is 15 residues long. The specimen sequenced was peripheral blood. V gene TRBV6-2 or TRBV6-3 combines with J gene TRBJ1-5, with D possibly TRBD1 on 5 matching bases. This receptor was obtained from a man over 45 with active or convalescent COVID-19. DNA for the CDR3: TGTGCCAGCAGTTCCCAGACGGGATGGAGGGGGCCCCAGCATTTT. The encoded protein is CASSSQTGWRGPQHF.